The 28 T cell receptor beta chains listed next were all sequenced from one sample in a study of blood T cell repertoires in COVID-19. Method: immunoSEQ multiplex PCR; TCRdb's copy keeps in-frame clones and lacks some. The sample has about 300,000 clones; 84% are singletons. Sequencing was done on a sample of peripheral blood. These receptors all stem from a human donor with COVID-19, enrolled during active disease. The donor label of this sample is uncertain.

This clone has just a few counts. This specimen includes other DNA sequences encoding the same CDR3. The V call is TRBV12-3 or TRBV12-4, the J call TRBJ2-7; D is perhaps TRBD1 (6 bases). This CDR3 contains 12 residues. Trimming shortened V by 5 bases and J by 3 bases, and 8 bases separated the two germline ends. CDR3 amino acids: CASSRTDYEQYF. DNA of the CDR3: TGTGCCAGCAGTAGGACAGACTACGAGCAGTACTTC.

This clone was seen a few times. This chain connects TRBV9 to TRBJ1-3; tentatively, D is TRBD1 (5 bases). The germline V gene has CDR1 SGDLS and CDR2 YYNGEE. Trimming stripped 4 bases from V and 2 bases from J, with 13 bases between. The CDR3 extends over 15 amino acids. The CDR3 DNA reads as TGTGCCAGCAGCCTCTCGGGGGTGGCTGGAAACACCATATATTTT. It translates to CASSLSGVAGNTIYF.

Here the CDR3 reads CASSGGGLTNYGYTF. CDR3 DNA sequence: TGTGCCAGCAGTGGGGGAGGGCTTACTAACTATGGCTACACCTTC. The chain uses TRBV27 and TRBJ1-2, with a weak D call TRBD1 (5 bases). V lost 5 bases, J lost 0 bases, and 13 bases lay in between. The CDR3 contains 15 residues. Germline-derived CDR1 and CDR2 are MNHEY and SMNVEV (reference sequence).

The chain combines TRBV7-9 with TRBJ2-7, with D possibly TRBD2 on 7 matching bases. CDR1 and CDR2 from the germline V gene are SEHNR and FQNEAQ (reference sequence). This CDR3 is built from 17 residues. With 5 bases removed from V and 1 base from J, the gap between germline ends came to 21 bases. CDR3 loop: CASSVREGRGGSYEQYF. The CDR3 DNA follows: TGTGCCAGCAGCGTTAGGGAGGGCAGGGGAGGGTCCTACGAGCAGTACTTC.

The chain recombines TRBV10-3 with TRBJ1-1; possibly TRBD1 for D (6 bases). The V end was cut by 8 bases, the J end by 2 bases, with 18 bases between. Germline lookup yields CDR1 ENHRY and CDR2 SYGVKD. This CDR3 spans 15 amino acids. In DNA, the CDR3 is TGTGCCATCCTACCGTCGTGGGGGCAAAACACTGAAGCTTTCTTT. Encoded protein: CAILPSWGQNTEAFF.

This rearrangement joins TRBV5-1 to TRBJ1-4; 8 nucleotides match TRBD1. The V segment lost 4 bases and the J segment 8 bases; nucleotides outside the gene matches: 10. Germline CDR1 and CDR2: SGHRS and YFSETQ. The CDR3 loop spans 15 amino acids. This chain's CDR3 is CASSPTSAGGEKLFF. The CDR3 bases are TGCGCCAGCAGCCCGACATCGGCAGGGGGCGAAAAACTGTTTTTT.

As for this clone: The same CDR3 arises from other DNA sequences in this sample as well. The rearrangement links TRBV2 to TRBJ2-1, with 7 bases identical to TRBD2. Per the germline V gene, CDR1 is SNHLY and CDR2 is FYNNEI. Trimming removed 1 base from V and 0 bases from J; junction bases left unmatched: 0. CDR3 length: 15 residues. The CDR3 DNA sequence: TGTGCCAGCAGTGAAGGCGGGAGCTCCTACAATGAGCAGTTCTTC. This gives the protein CASSEGGSSYNEQFF. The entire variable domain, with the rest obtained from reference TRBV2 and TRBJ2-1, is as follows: EPEVTQTPSHQVTQMGQEVILRCVPISNHLYFYWYRQILGQKVEFLVSFYNNEISEKSEIFDDQFSVERPDGSNFTLKIRSTKLEDSAMYFCASSEGGSSYNEQFFGPGTRLTVL.

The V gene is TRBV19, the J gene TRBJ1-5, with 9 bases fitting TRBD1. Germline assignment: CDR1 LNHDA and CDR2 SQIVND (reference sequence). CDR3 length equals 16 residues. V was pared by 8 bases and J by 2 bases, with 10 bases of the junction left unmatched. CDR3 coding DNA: TGTGCCAGTTGTCCCTTGGACAGGGGTGGCAATCAGCCCCAGCATTTT. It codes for CASCPLDRGGNQPQHF.

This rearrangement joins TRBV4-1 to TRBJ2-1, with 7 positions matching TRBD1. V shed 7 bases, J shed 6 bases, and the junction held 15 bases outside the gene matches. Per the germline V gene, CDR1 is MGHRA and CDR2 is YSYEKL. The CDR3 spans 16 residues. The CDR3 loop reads CASISDRDSNVNEQFF. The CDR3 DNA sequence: TGCGCCAGCATCTCAGACCGGGACAGTAATGTCAATGAGCAGTTCTTC.

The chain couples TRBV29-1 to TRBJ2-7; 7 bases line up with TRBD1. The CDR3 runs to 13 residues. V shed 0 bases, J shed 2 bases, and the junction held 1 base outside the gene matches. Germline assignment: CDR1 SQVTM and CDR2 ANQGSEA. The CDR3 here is CSVEDGQAYEQYF. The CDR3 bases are TGCAGCGTTGAAGATGGACAGGCCTACGAGCAGTACTTC.

The CDR3 bases are TGTGCCAGCAGGCCCGGTTGGGGACAGAACTATGGCTACACCTTC. The encoded protein is CASRPGWGQNYGYTF. V is TRBV28 and J is TRBJ1-2, with 7 bases aligning to TRBD1. Germline loops: CDR1 MDHEN, CDR2 SYDVKM. The CDR3 length is 15 residues. The trim removed 6 bases at V and 2 bases at J, leaving 9 bases unmatched.

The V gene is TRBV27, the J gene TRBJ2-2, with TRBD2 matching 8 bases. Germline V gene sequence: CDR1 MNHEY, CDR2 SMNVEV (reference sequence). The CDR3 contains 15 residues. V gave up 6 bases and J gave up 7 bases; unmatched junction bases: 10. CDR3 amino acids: CASSMRRGAGGELFF. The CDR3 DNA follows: TGTGCCAGCAGCATGCGGCGGGGGGCCGGCGGGGAGCTGTTTTTT.

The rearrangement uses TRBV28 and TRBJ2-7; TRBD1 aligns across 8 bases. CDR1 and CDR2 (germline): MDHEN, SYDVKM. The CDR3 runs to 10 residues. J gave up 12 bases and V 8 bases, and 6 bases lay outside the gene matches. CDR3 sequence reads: CASGQGMLYF. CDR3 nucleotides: TGTGCCAGCGGACAGGGCATGCTGTACTTC.

The DNA of the CDR3 is TGTGCCAGCAGCCCGGACGGTCTAGCGGGAGGGCCTGCGGAGACCCAGTACTTC. Its protein is CASSPDGLAGGPAETQYF. V gene TRBV4-2 combines with J gene TRBJ2-5, with TRBD2 matching 12 bases. Trimming cost V 4 bases and J 5 bases; bases outside gene matches: 14. The CDR3 totals 18 residues. Germline V gives CDR1 LGHNA, CDR2 YNFKEQ.

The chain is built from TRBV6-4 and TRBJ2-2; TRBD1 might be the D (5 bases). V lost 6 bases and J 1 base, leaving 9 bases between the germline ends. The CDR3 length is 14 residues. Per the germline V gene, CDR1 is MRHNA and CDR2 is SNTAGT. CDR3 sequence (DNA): TGTGCCAGCAGAGAGACAGTGAACACCGGGGAGCTGTTTTTT. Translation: CASRETVNTGELFF.

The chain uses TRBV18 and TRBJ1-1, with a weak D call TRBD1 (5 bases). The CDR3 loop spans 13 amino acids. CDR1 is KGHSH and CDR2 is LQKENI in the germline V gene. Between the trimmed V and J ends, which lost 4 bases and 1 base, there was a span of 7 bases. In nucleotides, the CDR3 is TGTGCCAGCTCACTAGGACAGAACACTGAAGCTTTCTTT. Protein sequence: CASSLGQNTEAFF.

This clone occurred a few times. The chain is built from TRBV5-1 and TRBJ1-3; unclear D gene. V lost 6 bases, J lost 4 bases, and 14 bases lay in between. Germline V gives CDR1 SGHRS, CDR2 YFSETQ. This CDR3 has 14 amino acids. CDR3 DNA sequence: TGCGCCAGCAACGAGGGAAATGAAGGAAACACCATATATTTT. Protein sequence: CASNEGNEGNTIYF. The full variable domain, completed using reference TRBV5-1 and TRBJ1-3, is KAGVTQTPRYLIKTRGQQVTLSCSPISGHRSVSWYQQTPGQGLQFLFEYFSETQRNKGNFPGRFSGRQFSNSRSEMNVSTLELGDSALYLCASNEGNEGNTIYFGEGSWLTVV.

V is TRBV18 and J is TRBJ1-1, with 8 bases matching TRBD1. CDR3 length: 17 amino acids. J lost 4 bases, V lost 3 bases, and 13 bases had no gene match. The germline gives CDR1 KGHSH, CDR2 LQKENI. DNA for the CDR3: TGTGCCAGCTCACCGAGGGGGGCCGACAGGGGTGGCACTGAAGCTTTCTTT. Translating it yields CASSPRGADRGGTEAFF.

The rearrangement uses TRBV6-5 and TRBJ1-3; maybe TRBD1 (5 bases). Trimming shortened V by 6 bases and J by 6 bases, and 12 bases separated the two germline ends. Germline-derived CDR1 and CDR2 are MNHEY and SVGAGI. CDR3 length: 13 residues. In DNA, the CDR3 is TGTGCCAGCAGGGCAGGGTTAGAAAACACCATATATTTT. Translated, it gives CASRAGLENTIYF.

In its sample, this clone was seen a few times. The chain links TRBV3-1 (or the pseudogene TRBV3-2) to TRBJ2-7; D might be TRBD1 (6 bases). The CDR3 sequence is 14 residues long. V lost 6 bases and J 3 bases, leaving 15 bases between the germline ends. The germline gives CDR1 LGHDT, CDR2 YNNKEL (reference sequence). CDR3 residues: CASRNRDKLYEQYF. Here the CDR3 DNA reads TGTGCCAGCAGAAACCGGGACAAGCTCTACGAGCAGTACTTC.

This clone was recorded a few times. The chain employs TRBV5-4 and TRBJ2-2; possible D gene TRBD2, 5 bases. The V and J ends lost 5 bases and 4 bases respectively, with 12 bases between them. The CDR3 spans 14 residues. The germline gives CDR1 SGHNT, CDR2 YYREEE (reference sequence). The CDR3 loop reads CASSRDWVTGELFF. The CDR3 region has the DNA TGTGCCAGCAGTCGGGATTGGGTCACCGGGGAGCTGTTTTTT.

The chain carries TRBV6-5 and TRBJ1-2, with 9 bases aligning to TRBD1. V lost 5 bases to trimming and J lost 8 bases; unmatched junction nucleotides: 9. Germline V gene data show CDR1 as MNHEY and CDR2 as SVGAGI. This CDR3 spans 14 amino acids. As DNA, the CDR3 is TGTGCCAGCAGTCCCCGGGACAGGGTTTTCGGCTACACCTTC. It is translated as CASSPRDRVFGYTF.

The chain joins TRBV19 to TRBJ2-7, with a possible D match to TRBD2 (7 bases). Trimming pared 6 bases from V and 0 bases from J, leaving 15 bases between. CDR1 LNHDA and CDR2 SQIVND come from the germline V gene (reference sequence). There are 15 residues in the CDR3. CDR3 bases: TGTGCCAGTAGGCCTGGGGGGGCGAGCTCCTACGAGCAGTACTTC. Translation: CASRPGGASSYEQYF.

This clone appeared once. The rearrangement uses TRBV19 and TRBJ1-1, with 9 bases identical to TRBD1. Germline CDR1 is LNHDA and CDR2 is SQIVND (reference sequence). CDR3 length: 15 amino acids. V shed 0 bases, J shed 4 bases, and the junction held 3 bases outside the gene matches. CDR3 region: CASSIDTGGTTEAFF. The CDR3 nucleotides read TGTGCCAGTAGTATAGACACAGGGGGCACCACTGAAGCTTTCTTT.

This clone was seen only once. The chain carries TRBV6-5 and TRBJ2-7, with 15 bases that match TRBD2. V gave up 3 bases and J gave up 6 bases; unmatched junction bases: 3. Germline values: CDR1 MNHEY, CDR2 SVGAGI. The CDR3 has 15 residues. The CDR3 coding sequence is TGTGCCAGCAGTTATCGGACTAGCGGGAGGGGCGAGCAGTACTTC. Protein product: CASSYRTSGRGEQYF.

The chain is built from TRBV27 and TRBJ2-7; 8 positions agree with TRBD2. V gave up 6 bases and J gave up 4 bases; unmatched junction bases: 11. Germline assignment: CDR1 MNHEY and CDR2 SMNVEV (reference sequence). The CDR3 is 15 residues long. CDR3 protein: CASRGGRMGYYEQYF. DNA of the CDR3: TGTGCCAGCAGGGGCGGGAGGATGGGCTATTACGAGCAGTACTTC.

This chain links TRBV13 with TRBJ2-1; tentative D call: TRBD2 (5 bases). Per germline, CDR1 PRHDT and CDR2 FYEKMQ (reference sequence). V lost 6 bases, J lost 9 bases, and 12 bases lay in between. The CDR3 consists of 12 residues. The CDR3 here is CASSSLVTEQFF. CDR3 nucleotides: TGTGCCAGCAGTTCACTAGTAACTGAGCAGTTCTTC.

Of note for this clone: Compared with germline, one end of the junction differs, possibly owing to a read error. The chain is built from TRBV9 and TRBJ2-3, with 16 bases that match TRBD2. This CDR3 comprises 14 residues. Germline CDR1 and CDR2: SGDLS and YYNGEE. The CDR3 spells CASSGGLAGGSQNF. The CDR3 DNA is TGTGCCAGCAGCGGGGGACTAGCGGGAGGGAGTCAGAATTTT.